The sequence of this TCR beta chain was determined in a study of shared clonotypes between healthy human individuals. This clone was counted between two and nine times. Its specificity is not known. Overall study results and limits: Tissues were not sampled, only blood, and their repertoires likely differ.

Sequencing was at deep level. Sequenced by immunoSEQ multiplex PCR; TCRdb stores in-frame clones only, minus some. Of 600,000 to 800,000 clones in the sample, about two thirds were seen once. The clonotype originates from a woman in her 30s in good health. Source material: memory CD4+ T cells sorted from blood. The subset here: CD45RA-negative fraction.

The CDR3 protein is CASSPNRRGYTF. Written as DNA, the CDR3 is TGTGCCAGCAGCCCCAACAGGCGCGGCTACACCTTC. This sequence joins TRBV6-5 and TRBJ1-2, with D perhaps matching TRBD1 (5 bases). V was pared by 6 bases and J by 8 bases, with 13 bases between. The CDR3 totals 12 residues. Per the germline V gene, CDR1 is MNHEY and CDR2 is SVGAGI.